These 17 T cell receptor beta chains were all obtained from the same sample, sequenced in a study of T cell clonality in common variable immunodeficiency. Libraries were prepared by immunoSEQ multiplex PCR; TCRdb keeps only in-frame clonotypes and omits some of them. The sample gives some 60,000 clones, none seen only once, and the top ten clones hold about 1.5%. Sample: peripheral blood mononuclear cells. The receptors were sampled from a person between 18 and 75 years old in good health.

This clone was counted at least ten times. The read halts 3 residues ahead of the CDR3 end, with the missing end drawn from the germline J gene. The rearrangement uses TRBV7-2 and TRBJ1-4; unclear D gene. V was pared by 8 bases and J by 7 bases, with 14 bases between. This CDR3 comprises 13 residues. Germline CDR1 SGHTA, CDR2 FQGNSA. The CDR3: CASAPGWAEKLFF. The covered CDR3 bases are TGTGCCAGCGCCCCGGGGTGGGCTGAAAAA.

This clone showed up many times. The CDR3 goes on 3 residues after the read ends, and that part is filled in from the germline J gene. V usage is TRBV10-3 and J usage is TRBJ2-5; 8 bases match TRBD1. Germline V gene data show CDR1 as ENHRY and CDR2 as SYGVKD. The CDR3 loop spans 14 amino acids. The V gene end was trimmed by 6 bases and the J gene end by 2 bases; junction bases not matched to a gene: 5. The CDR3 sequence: CAIRGTGIQETQYF. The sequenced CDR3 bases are TGTGCCATCAGGGGGACAGGAATTCAAGAGACC.

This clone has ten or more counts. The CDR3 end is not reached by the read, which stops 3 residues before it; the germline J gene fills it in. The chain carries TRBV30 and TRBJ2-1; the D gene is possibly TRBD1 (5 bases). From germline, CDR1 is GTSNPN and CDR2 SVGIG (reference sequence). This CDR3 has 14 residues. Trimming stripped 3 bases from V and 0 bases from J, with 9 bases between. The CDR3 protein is CAWSQGSSYNEQFF. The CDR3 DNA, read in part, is TGTGCCTGGAGCCAGGGAAGCTCCTACAATGAG.

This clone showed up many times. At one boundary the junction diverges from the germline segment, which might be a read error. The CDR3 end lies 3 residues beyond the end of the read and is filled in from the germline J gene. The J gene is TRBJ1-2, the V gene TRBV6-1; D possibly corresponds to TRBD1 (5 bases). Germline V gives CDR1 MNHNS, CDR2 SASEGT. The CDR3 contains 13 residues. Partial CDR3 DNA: TGTGCCAGCAGAGAAGACAGTATCTATGGC. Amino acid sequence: CASREDSIYG. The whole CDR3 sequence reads CASREDSIYGYTF.

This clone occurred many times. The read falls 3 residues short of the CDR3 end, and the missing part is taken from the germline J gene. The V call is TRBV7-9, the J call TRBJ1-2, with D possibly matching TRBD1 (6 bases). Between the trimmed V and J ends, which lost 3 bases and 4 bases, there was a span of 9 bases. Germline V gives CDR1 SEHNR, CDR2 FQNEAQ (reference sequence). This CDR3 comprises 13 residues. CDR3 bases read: TGTGCCAGCAGCTTTGGGACAAGCTATGGC. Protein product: CASSFGTSYG. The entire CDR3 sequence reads CASSFGTSYGYTF.

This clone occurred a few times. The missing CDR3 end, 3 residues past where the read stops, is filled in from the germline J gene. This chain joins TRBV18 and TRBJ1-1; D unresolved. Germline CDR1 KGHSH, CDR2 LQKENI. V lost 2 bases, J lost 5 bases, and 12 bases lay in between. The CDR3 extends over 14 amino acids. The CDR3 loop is CASSPEEGATEAFF. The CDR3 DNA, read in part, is TGTGCCAGCTCACCAGAGGAGGGTGCGACTGAA.

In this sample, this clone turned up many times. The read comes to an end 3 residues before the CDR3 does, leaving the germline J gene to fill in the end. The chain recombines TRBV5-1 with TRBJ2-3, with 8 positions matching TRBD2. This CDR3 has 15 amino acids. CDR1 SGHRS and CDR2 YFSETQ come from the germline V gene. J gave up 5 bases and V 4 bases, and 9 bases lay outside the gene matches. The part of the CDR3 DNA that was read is TGCGCCAGCAGCCCCCTCGGGACTAGAAAAGATACG. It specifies CASSPLGTRKDT. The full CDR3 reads CASSPLGTRKDTQYF.

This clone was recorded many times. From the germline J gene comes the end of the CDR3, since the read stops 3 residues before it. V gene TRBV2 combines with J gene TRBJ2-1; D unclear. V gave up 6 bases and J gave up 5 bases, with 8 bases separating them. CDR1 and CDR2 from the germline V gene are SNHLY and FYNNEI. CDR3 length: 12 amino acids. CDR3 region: CASRNRNNEQFF. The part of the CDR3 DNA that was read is TGTGCCAGCAGGAACAGAAACAATGAG.

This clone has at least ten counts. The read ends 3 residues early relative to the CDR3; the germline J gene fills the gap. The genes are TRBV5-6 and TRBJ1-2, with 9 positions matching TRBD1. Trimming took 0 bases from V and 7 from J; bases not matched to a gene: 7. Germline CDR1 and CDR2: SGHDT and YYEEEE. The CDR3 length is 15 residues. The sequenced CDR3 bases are TGTGCCAGCAGCTTGGCCACATTGGACAGGGGTGGC. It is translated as CASSLATLDRGG. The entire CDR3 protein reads CASSLATLDRGGYTF.

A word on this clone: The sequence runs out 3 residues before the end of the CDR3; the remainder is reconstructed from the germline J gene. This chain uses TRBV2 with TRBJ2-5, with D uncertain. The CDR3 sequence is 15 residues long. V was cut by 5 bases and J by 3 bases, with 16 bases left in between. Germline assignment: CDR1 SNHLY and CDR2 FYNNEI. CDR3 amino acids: CASSPRHFMKETQYF. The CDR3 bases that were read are TGTGCCAGCAGTCCGAGGCATTTCATGAAAGAGACC.

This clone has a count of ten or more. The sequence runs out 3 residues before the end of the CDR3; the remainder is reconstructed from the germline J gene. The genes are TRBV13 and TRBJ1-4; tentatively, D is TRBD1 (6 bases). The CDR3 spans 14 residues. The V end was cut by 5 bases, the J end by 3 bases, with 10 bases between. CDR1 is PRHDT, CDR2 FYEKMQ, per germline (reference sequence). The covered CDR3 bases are TGTGCCAGCAGCCTCAGGACAGCTAATGAAAAA. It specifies CASSLRTANEK. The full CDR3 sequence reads CASSLRTANEKLFF.

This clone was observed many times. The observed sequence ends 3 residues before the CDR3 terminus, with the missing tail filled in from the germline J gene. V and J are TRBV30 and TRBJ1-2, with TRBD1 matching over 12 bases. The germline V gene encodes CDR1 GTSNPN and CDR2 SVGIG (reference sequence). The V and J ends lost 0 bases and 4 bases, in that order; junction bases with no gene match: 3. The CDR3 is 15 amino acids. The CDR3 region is CAWSVGTGGPYGYTF. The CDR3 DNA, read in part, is TGTGCCTGGAGTGTAGGGACAGGGGGCCCCTATGGC.

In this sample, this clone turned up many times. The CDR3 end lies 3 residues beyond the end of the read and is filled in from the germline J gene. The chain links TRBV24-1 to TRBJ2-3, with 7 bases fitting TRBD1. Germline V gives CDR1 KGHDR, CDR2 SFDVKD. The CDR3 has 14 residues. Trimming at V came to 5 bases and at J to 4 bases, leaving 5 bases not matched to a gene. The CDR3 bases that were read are TGTGCCACCAGTGCGACAGGGCTGTCAGATACG. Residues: CATSATGLSDT. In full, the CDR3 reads CATSATGLSDTQYF.

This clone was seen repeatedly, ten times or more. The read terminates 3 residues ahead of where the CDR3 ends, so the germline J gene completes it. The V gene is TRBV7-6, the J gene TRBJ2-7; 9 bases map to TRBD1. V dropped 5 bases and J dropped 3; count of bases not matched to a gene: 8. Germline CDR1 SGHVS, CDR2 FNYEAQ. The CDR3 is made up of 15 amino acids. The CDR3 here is CASSLSAGQGYEQYF. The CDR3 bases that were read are TGTGCCAGCAGCCTTTCCGCGGGACAGGGCTACGAG.

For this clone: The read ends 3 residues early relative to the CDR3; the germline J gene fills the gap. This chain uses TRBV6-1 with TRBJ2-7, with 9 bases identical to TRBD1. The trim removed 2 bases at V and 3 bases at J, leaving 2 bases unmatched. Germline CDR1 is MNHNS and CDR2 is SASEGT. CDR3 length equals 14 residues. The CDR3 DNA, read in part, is TGTGCCAGCAGTGAACGGGACAGGGTCTACGAG. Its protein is CASSERDRVYE. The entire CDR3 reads CASSERDRVYEQYF.

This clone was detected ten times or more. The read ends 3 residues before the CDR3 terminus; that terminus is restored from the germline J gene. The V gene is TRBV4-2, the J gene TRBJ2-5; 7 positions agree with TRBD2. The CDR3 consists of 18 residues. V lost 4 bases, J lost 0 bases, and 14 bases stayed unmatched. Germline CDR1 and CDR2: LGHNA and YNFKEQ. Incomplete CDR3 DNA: TGTGCCAGCAGCCCCCGGGCTAGCGGAGGGAGGGACCAAGAGACC. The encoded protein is CASSPRASGGRDQET. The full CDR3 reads CASSPRASGGRDQETQYF.

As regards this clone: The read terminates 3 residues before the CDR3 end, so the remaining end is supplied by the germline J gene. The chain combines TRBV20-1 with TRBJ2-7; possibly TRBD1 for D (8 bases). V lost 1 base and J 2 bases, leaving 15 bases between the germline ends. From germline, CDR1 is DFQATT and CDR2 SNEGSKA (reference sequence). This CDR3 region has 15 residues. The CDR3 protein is CSARGETGGAYEQYF. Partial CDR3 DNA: TGCAGTGCTAGAGGAGAAACAGGGGGGGCCTACGAG.